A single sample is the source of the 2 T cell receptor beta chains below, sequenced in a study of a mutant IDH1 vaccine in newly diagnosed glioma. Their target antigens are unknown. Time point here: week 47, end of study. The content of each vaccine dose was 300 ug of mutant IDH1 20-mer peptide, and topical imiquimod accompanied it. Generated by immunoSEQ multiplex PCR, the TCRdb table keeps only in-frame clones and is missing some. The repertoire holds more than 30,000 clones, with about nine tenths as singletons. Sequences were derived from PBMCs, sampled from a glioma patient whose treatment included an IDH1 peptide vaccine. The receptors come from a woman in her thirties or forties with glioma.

The CDR3 nucleotides are TGTGCCAGCAGCCGGACTAGCGGGAGGGTAGCTGAGCAGTTCTTC. As protein: CASSRTSGRVAEQFF. The genes are TRBV7-8 and TRBJ2-1, with 15 bases aligning to TRBD2. Per the germline V gene, CDR1 is SGHVS and CDR2 is FQNEAQ. After removal of 5 bases from V and 9 bases from J, the junction contained 5 bases not matched to a gene. CDR3 length equals 15 residues.

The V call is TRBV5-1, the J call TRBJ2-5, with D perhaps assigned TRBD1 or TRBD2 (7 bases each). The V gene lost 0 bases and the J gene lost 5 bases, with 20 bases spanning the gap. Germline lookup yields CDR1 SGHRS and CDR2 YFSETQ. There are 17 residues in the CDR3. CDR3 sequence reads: CASSLGDRNNGGETQYF. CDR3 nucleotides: TGCGCCAGCAGCTTGGGGGACAGAAATAACGGGGGGGAGACCCAGTACTTC.